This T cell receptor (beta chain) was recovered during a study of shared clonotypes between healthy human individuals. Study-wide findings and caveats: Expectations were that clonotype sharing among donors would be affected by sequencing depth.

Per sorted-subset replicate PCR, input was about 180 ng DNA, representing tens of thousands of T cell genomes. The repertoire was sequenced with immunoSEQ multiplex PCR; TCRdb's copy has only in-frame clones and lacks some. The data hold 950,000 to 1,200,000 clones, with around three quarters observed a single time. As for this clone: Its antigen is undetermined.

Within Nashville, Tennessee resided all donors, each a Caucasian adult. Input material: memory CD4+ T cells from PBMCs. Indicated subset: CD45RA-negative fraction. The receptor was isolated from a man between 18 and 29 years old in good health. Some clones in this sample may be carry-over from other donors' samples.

DNA for the CDR3: TGTGCCAGCAGCTTAGACAGGGTTGTAGGCGGCTACACCTTC. This codes for CASSLDRVVGGYTF. This chain links TRBV13 with TRBJ1-2, with TRBD1 as a possible D gene (6 bases). V was trimmed by 1 base and J by 8 bases, leaving 14 bases between them. The CDR3 extends over 14 amino acids. Germline loops: CDR1 PRHDT, CDR2 FYEKMQ (reference sequence).